This note documents a single T cell receptor beta chain sequence. Its antigen is not identified. Primers for the PCR totalled 60 Vbeta and 13 Jbeta. TCRdb's table, derived via immunoSEQ multiplex PCR, lists solely in-frame clones and lacks some. Of 90,000 to 140,000 clones detected, about 70% appear once; the ten largest clones hold about 3.5%. At sampling all donors were nominally healthy, likely with unrecorded immune exposures. This sample is part of a study of cytomegalovirus exposure and HLA in healthy donors. Study outcomes and limitations: Researchers catalogued 150 or so TCR beta chains as cytomegalovirus-associated.

The CDR3 contains 15 residues. The V and J ends lost 4 bases and 4 bases, in that order; junction bases with no gene match: 4. CDR1 SGHTA and CDR2 FQGNSA come from the germline V gene. This rearrangement joins TRBV7-2 to TRBJ2-2; 9 nucleotides line up with TRBD1. Source material: PBMCs. This sequence was found in a young man in good health and CMV-seronegative. In DNA, the CDR3 is TGTGCCAGCAGCTCAATGACAGGGGGCACCGGGGAGCTGTTTTTT. It translates to CASSSMTGGTGELFF. Supplemented by reference TRBV7-2 and TRBJ2-2, the full variable domain reads GAGVSQSPSNKVTEKGKDVELRCDPISGHTALYWYRQSLGQGLEFLIYFQGNSAPDKSGLPSDRFSAERTGGSVSTLTIQRTQQEDSAVYLCASSSMTGGTGELFFGEGSRLTVL.